In this sample, the clone carrying this TCR beta chain turned up a few times. Its target is unknown. The sample comes from a study of naive and memory T cell subsets. Study-level findings and limits: TCR transcript changes with activation or differentiation may affect this RNA method.

CDR1 and CDR2 (germline): ENHRY, SYGVKD. Trimming cost V 6 bases and J 0 bases, with 12 bases left between them. The CDR3 is made up of 14 amino acids. The SP2 primer and nested alpha and beta constant region primers amplified ligated cDNA in four rounds. Alpha and beta constant region primers primed reverse transcription for blood and skin samples. TCRdb passed the 5' RACE reads through MiXCR, listing each CDR3 protein once. The table has tens of thousands of distinct CDR3 sequences, 7.2% seen once; the top ten hold around 9.6%. An oligonucleotide containing a UMI was ligated to the 3' end of TCR cDNA. Whole blood, 2.5 ml, came from adult healthy volunteers. Cells were not sorted; total RNA input targeted about 1 to 1,100 ng.

V is TRBV10-3 and J is TRBJ2-7; D may be TRBD2 (6 bases). The receptor comes from a male donor in good health. CDR3 coding DNA: TGTGCCATCAGCCGTGGAGGGAGCTCCTACGAGCAGTACTTC. The encoded protein is CAISRGGSSYEQYF.